This TCR beta chain came from a study of blood T cell repertoires in COVID-19. Study summary: Sites across the United States, Italy and Spain contributed samples from acute and convalescent COVID-19. Sample material is recorded as cDNA or gDNA derived from T cells, B-cell-depleted T cells, or PBMCs.

TCRdb's copy holds only in-frame clones and misses some; the assay was immunoSEQ multiplex PCR. The sample consists of over 12,000 clones, approximately 86% of them appearing once. Sequenced input: peripheral blood. The sequence came from a human donor in a cohort sampled during active COVID-19.

The CDR3 loop reads CASSLPPLGGPTYGYTF. CDR3 nucleotide sequence: TGTGCCAGCAGCCTCCCTCCTCTAGGGGGACCGACCTATGGCTACACCTTC. This sequence joins TRBV7-9 and TRBJ1-2; TRBD1 is a possible D gene (6 bases). Germline V gives CDR1 SEHNR, CDR2 FQNEAQ (reference sequence). The CDR3 runs to 17 residues. Trimming shortened V by 5 bases and J by 4 bases, and 23 bases separated the two germline ends.